A single sample is the source of the 8 T cell receptor beta chains below, sequenced in a study of cytomegalovirus exposure and HLA in healthy donors (dated by TCRdb to 2016 to 2017). Libraries were made using the immunoSEQ multiplex PCR assay. The multiplex PCR relied on a mix of 60 forward primers for TCR Vbeta segments and 13 reverse primers for TCR Jbeta segments. The clones in this table, taken by TCRdb from immuneACCESS, are in-frame only. Not every clone is retained; where verified, under half of the shortfall comes from an unresolved V gene, and the cause of the rest is unknown. Counted in this sample were 100,000 or so clones; roughly three quarters of them appeared once. Approximately 3% of the sample belongs to the ten largest clones. Specimen: PBMCs. The receptor set was obtained from a man aged 25 to 40 in good health and CMV-seronegative.

The chain joins TRBV5-1 to TRBJ2-1, with 14 bases that match TRBD2. V trimming: 3 bases; J trimming: 6 bases; junction bases outside the gene matches: 5. The CDR3 is 16 residues long. The germline gives CDR1 SGHRS, CDR2 YFSETQ. This chain's CDR3 is CASSWTGLAGANEQFF. The CDR3 DNA reads as TGCGCCAGCAGCTGGACGGGACTAGCGGGAGCCAATGAGCAGTTCTTC.

This chain links TRBV7-2 with TRBJ2-1; 7 bases are a match to TRBD1. The CDR3 loop spans 14 amino acids. The germline gives CDR1 SGHTA, CDR2 FQGNSA. The V gene end was trimmed by 7 bases and the J gene end by 2 bases; junction bases not matched to a gene: 5. The CDR3 DNA is TGTGCCAGCACTGGACAGGCCACCTACAATGAGCAGTTCTTC. Translated, it gives CASTGQATYNEQFF.

Only a few counts were recorded for this clone. The chain is built from TRBV19 and TRBJ2-1, with 11 nucleotides matching TRBD2. V lost 0 bases to trimming and J lost 3 bases; unmatched junction nucleotides: 4. CDR3 length: 17 residues. Germline V lookup: CDR1 LNHDA, CDR2 SQIVND (reference sequence). CDR3 in DNA: TGTGCCAGTAGTATAGAAACTAGCGGGAGTTTCTACAATGAGCAGTTCTTC. This sequence encodes CASSIETSGSFYNEQFF. Combining the CDR3 with reference TRBV19 and TRBJ2-1 gives the whole variable domain DGGITQSPKYLFRKEGQNVTLSCEQNLNHDAMYWYRQDPGQGLRLIYYSQIVNDFQKGDIAEGYSVSREKKESFPLTVTSAQKNPTAFYLCASSIETSGSFYNEQFFGPGTRLTVL.

V usage is TRBV4-2 and J usage is TRBJ2-3; D might be TRBD2 (5 bases). V lost 0 bases and J lost 0, with 10 bases in between. The germline CDR1 and CDR2 sequences are LGHNA and YNFKEQ. The CDR3 is 16 amino acids. The CDR3 here is CASSQEGGGSTDTQYF. The CDR3 DNA reads TGTGCCAGCAGCCAAGAGGGTGGCGGGAGCACAGATACGCAGTATTTT.

This clone was seen a few times. J is TRBJ2-1 and V is TRBV9; 8 bases are shared with TRBD1. Germline CDR1 is SGDLS and CDR2 is YYNGEE. The CDR3 extends over 15 amino acids. The trim removed 7 bases at V and 8 bases at J, leaving 14 bases unmatched. This CDR3 reads CASRLQGESTYEQFF. The CDR3 bases are TGTGCCAGCCGCTTACAGGGGGAATCAACCTATGAGCAGTTCTTC. Using reference TRBV9 and TRBJ2-1 for the parts outside the CDR3, the full variable domain is DSGVTQTPKHLITATGQRVTLRCSPRSGDLSVYWYQQSLDQGLQFLIQYYNGEERAKGNILERFSAQQFPDLHSELNLSSLELGDSALYFCASRLQGESTYEQFFGPGTRLTVL.

This sequence joins TRBV4-2 and TRBJ2-7; perhaps TRBD2 as D (5 bases). With 5 bases removed from V and 3 bases from J, the gap between germline ends came to 26 bases. The CDR3 has 18 amino acids. Germline assignment: CDR1 LGHNA and CDR2 YNFKEQ. CDR3 residues: CASSSNIGESTADYEQYF. CDR3 sequence (DNA): TGTGCCAGCAGCTCGAATATTGGGGAGTCTACGGCGGACTACGAGCAGTACTTC.

This clone has just one count. The CDR3 nucleotides are TGTGCCTGGTCGCTGGGGCAGGGTGACGACGAGCAGTACTTC. Amino acids: CAWSLGQGDDEQYF. This chain links TRBV30 with TRBJ2-7; D possibly corresponds to TRBD1 (5 bases). The CDR3 contains 14 residues. Germline loops: CDR1 GTSNPN, CDR2 SVGIG (reference sequence). Trimming cost V 5 bases and J 5 bases, with 19 bases left between them.

The rearrangement links TRBV28 to TRBJ1-4; weak D call: TRBD1 (6 bases). Germline lookup yields CDR1 MDHEN and CDR2 SYDVKM. CDR3 length: 14 amino acids. V was shortened by 5 bases and J by 4 bases, with 11 bases between the two germline ends. The DNA for the CDR3 is TGTGCCAGCAGTACAGGGACACTTAATGAAAAACTGTTTTTT. Translation: CASSTGTLNEKLFF.